This entry lists 24 T cell receptor beta chains sequenced from one sample in a study of shared clonotypes between healthy human individuals. TCRdb's copy holds only in-frame clones and misses some; the assay was immunoSEQ multiplex PCR. In the table there are about 1 million clones, about 75% of which are singletons. The sample taken for sequencing was memory CD4+ T cells sorted from blood. The subset here: CD45RA-negative fraction. These receptors originate from a young man in good health.

This chain uses TRBV25-1 with TRBJ2-5; a possible D gene is TRBD2 (5 bases). The CDR3 covers 15 residues. Germline lookup yields CDR1 MGHDK and CDR2 SYGVNS. V was clipped by 1 base and J by 1 base, with 10 bases between them. As DNA, the CDR3 is TGTGCCAGCAGTGAATCCTCTGGACTCCAAGAGACCCAGTACTTC. Amino acids: CASSESSGLQETQYF.

The J gene is TRBJ2-1, the V gene TRBV27; TRBD2 matches 8 bases. J lost 6 bases, V lost 2 bases, and 6 bases had no gene match. Germline V lookup: CDR1 MNHEY, CDR2 SMNVEV (reference sequence). The CDR3 runs 15 residues. The CDR3 loop reads CASSLIGTRINEQFF. The CDR3 bases are TGTGCCAGCAGTTTAATTGGGACTAGAATCAATGAGCAGTTCTTC.

The rearrangement links TRBV5-6 to TRBJ1-6; no reliable D call. CDR1 and CDR2 from the germline V gene are SGHDT and YYEEEE. V was trimmed by 4 bases and J by 10 bases, leaving 15 bases between them. The CDR3 has 14 amino acids. CDR3 region: CASSRGTGESPLHF. The CDR3 DNA is TGTGCCAGCAGCCGGGGAACCGGAGAATCACCCCTCCACTTT.

The J gene is TRBJ1-2, the V gene TRBV30; perhaps TRBD1 as D (6 bases). CDR3 length: 15 amino acids. Germline assignment: CDR1 GTSNPN and CDR2 SVGIG (reference sequence). V was trimmed by 1 base and J by 6 bases, leaving 18 bases between them. Written as DNA, the CDR3 is TGTGCCTGGAGTGCCTTTGGGACAACTTGGAATGGCTACACCTTC. Amino acid sequence: CAWSAFGTTWNGYTF.

This chain links TRBV10-2 with TRBJ2-7; D unclear. The CDR3 covers 14 residues. Germline-derived CDR1 and CDR2 are WSHSY and SAAADI. Deletions cut 3 bases from V and 5 bases from J, with 14 bases between. The CDR3 DNA sequence: TGCGCCAGCAGTGAAGACCCCAACGCCGACGAGCAGTACTTC. This encodes CASSEDPNADEQYF.

This clone was seen only once. V is TRBV12-5 and J is TRBJ2-3; D unresolved. Per the germline V gene, CDR1 is LGHNT and CDR2 is FRNRAP. The germline V and J ends were trimmed by 7 bases and 2 bases, with 10 bases remaining between them. CDR3 length: 13 amino acids. Written as DNA, the CDR3 is TGTGCTAGTGTTCTATCCCACACAGATACGCAGTATTTT. It codes for CASVLSHTDTQYF.

The chain combines TRBV30 with TRBJ2-3, with D perhaps TRBD1 or TRBD2 (7 bases each). V dropped 0 bases and J dropped 2 bases, with 15 bases sitting between them. CDR3 length: 16 residues. Germline V CDR1 and CDR2: GTSNPN, SVGIG (reference sequence). The CDR3 region has the DNA TGTGCCTGGAGTGTACACAGGGGAGGGTTCACAGATACGCAGTATTTT. Translation: CAWSVHRGGFTDTQYF.

The chain couples TRBV5-1 to TRBJ1-1; D uncertain. There are 14 residues in the CDR3. The V gene lost 0 bases and the J gene lost 5 bases, with 11 bases spanning the gap. Germline CDR1 SGHRS, CDR2 YFSETQ. As DNA, the CDR3 is TGCGCCAGCAGCTTGGAGGTCGGCGGTACTGAAGCTTTCTTT. Protein: CASSLEVGGTEAFF.

The chain uses TRBV5-6 and TRBJ2-7; 7 bases agree with TRBD1. There are 15 residues in the CDR3. CDR1 is SGHDT and CDR2 is YYEEEE in the germline V gene. V dropped 3 bases and J dropped 5; count of bases not matched to a gene: 11. CDR3 amino acids: CASSYLDRVHHEQYF. CDR3 sequence (DNA): TGTGCCAGCAGCTACCTTGACAGGGTTCACCACGAGCAGTACTTC. The full variable domain, completed using reference TRBV5-6 and TRBJ2-7, is DAGVTQSPTHLIKTRGQQVTLRCSPKSGHDTVSWYQQALGQGPQFIFQYYEEEERQRGNFPDRFSGHQFPNYSSELNVNALLLGDSALYLCASSYLDRVHHEQYFGPGTRLTVT.

V is TRBV5-4 and J is TRBJ1-2; 8 nucleotides align to TRBD1. From germline, CDR1 is SGHNT and CDR2 YYREEE (reference sequence). Losses at the gene ends were 3 bases for V and 0 bases for J; bases not matched to a gene: 10. The CDR3 length is 17 residues. This chain's CDR3 is CASSSGGTGQTNYGYTF. The CDR3 DNA follows: TGTGCCAGCAGCTCCGGTGGGACAGGCCAGACTAACTATGGCTACACCTTC.

The chain has TRBV10-3 and TRBJ2-2; TRBD1 is a possible D gene (5 bases). Germline values: CDR1 ENHRY, CDR2 SYGVKD. The germline V and J ends were trimmed by 7 bases and 1 base, with 7 bases remaining between them. This CDR3 contains 13 residues. CDR3 coding DNA: TGTGCCATCACAGGGAAGAACACCGGGGAGCTGTTTTTT. Translated, it gives CAITGKNTGELFF.

The rearrangement uses TRBV6-1 and TRBJ2-7, with D unresolved. This CDR3 is 15 amino acids long. V lost 2 bases and J lost 2, with 13 bases in between. Germline loops: CDR1 MNHNS, CDR2 SASEGT. CDR3 sequence reads: CASSENPAGTYEQYF. The DNA of the CDR3 is TGTGCCAGCAGTGAAAACCCTGCAGGAACCTACGAGCAGTACTTC.

This clone showed up just a few times. The CDR3 coding sequence is TGTGCCAGCAGTGAGGGAGGGTGGGGCTCCTACAATGAGCAGTTCTTC. Residues: CASSEGGWGSYNEQFF. The chain carries TRBV2 and TRBJ2-1; 7 nucleotides line up with TRBD2. V dropped 3 bases and J dropped 0; count of bases not matched to a gene: 5. The V gene's germline CDR1 is SNHLY and CDR2 FYNNEI. The CDR3 is 16 amino acids.

The rearrangement links TRBV10-2 to TRBJ1-1, with TRBD1 identical over 8 bases. CDR1 WSHSY and CDR2 SAAADI come from the germline V gene. The CDR3 has 14 residues. V shed 5 bases and J 4 bases; nucleotides not matched to a gene: 6. DNA for the CDR3: TGCGCCAGCAGTAGCCAGGGGGCTAGCACTGAAGCTTTCTTT. Protein: CASSSQGASTEAFF.

V is TRBV5-1 and J is TRBJ2-7; 7 nucleotides line up with TRBD1. This CDR3 region has 15 residues. With 4 bases clipped from V and 2 bases from J, the junction kept 9 bases outside the gene matches. Germline V gene sequence: CDR1 SGHRS, CDR2 YFSETQ. The CDR3 is CASSGTGTATYEQYF. In DNA form, the CDR3 reads TGCGCCAGCAGCGGGACCGGGACAGCTACCTACGAGCAGTACTTC.

V gene TRBV7-2 combines with J gene TRBJ2-5; D might be TRBD2 (7 bases). Germline CDR1 is SGHTA and CDR2 is FQGNSA. CDR3 length: 16 residues. V gave up 1 base and J gave up 4 bases, with 16 bases separating them. CDR3 nucleotides: TGTGCCAGCAGCTTAGAAGGGGGAGGGGTACGAGAGACCCAGTACTTC. It specifies CASSLEGGGVRETQYF.

The chain couples TRBV5-4 to TRBJ2-3; 8 positions match TRBD2. The germline V gene encodes CDR1 SGHNT and CDR2 YYREEE (reference sequence). This CDR3 spans 16 amino acids. Trimming took 0 bases from V and 8 from J; bases not matched to a gene: 11. CDR3 protein: CASSLDTSGTLGTQYF. CDR3 DNA: TGTGCCAGCAGCTTGGATACTAGCGGCACCCTGGGTACGCAGTATTTT.

This clone was detected many times. V and J are TRBV5-1 and TRBJ1-1; D ambiguous. CDR3 length equals 12 residues. Per the germline V gene, CDR1 is SGHRS and CDR2 is YFSETQ. Trimming pared 0 bases from V and 3 bases from J, leaving 3 bases between. The DNA of the CDR3 is TGCGCCAGCAGCTTGGTTGACACTGAAGCTTTCTTT. It translates to CASSLVDTEAFF.

The rearrangement uses TRBV12-5 and TRBJ1-4; no clear D. The germline gives CDR1 LGHNT, CDR2 FRNRAP. The CDR3 is 12 amino acids. V lost 1 base and J 7 bases, leaving 4 bases between the germline ends. CDR3 DNA: TGTGCTAGTGGTTTGGAAAGTGAAAAACTGTTTTTT. Protein sequence: CASGLESEKLFF. Full variable domain (remainder filled in from reference TRBV12-5 and TRBJ1-4): DARVTQTPRHKVTEMGQEVTMRCQPILGHNTVFWYRQTMMQGLELLAYFRNRAPLDDSGMPKDRFSAEMPDATLATLKIQPSEPRDSAVYFCASGLESEKLFFGSGTQLSVL.

A single count supports this clone. The same CDR3 can be traced to other DNA sequences in this sample. The rearrangement joins TRBV7-2 to TRBJ2-7, with D uncertain. Trimming shortened V by 1 base and J by 3 bases, and 7 bases separated the two germline ends. Per germline, CDR1 SGHTA and CDR2 FQGNSA. The CDR3 spans 13 residues. Written as DNA, the CDR3 is TGTGCCAGCAGCTTAGGAGTCGGCTACGAGCAGTACTTC. Protein: CASSLGVGYEQYF.

This clone appeared a single time. The chain combines TRBV6-6 with TRBJ1-3, with D possibly TRBD1 on 6 matching bases. The CDR3 sequence is 14 residues long. The V gene lost 7 bases and the J gene lost 4 bases, with 14 bases spanning the gap. From germline, CDR1 is MNHNY and CDR2 SVGAGI (reference sequence). CDR3 bases: TGTGCCAGCACCACGGACAGCCGCGGAAACACCATATATTTT. Translation gives CASTTDSRGNTIYF.

The chain joins TRBV19 to TRBJ2-1; no definite D call. Looked up from germline, CDR1 is LNHDA and CDR2 is SQIVND (reference sequence). The CDR3 loop spans 13 amino acids. V lost 3 bases, J lost 7 bases, and 10 bases lay in between. As DNA, the CDR3 is TGTGCCAGTAGTATCAACCTCATTAATGAGCAGTTCTTC. Translation gives CASSINLINEQFF.

V gene TRBV7-9 combines with J gene TRBJ2-7; D perhaps matches TRBD2 (5 bases). The CDR3 loop spans 12 amino acids. V was cut by 5 bases and J by 3 bases, with 8 bases left in between. The germline gives CDR1 SEHNR, CDR2 FQNEAQ (reference sequence). CDR3 nucleotides: TGTGCCAGCAGCCCCGGGATCTACGAGCAGTACTTC. The encoded protein is CASSPGIYEQYF.

The rearrangement uses TRBV5-5 and TRBJ1-3, with D perhaps matching TRBD1 (5 bases). CDR1 SGHKS and CDR2 YYEKEE come from the germline V gene (reference sequence). The ends were cut back, 3 bases at V and 2 bases at J, with 9 bases in the middle. This CDR3 has 14 residues. DNA of the CDR3: TGTGCCAGCAGCTCTCGACAGACTGGAAACACCATATATTTT. Its protein product is CASSSRQTGNTIYF. The complete variable domain, with remaining parts taken from reference TRBV5-5 and TRBJ1-3, reads DAGVTQSPTHLIKTRGQQVTLRCSPISGHKSVSWYQQVLGQGPQFIFQYYEKEERGRGNFPDRFSARQFPNYSSELNVNALLLGDSALYLCASSSRQTGNTIYFGEGSWLTVV.